This entry concerns a single T cell receptor (beta chain). Authors' data handling: The authors estimated nucleated cell counts from reference gene primer amplification. The protocol was immunoSEQ multiplex PCR, while the TCRdb copy is restricted to in-frame clones and leaves out a portion. The V and J calls and clone size come from that table; D and trimming were worked out from the DNA. Altogether roughly 190,000 clones are present, 80% being singletons, with the ten largest covering around 6.9%. This record belongs to a study of blood T cell repertoires in COVID-19. Study-level information: COVID-19 samples from acute and convalescent phases originated in the United States, Italy and Spain. Sources were T cells, B-cell-depleted T cells, or PBMCs; the material itself was cDNA or gDNA.

Sequenced: peripheral blood. The clonotype comes from a man between 60 and 75 years old with acute or convalescent COVID-19.

CDR3 coding DNA: TGCAGCGTTGAAGATATTGGGCAGGGGGCTTTCTTT. This translates into CSVEDIGQGAFF. The V and J genes are TRBV29-1 and TRBJ1-1, with D perhaps matching TRBD1 (6 bases). CDR3 length: 12 amino acids. Germline CDR1 SQVTM, CDR2 ANQGSEA. Trimming pared 0 bases from V and 11 bases from J, leaving 13 bases between.